This T cell receptor beta chain was retrieved from a study of blood T cell repertoires in COVID-19. Across the study: The United States, Italy and Spain provided the acute and convalescent COVID-19 samples. PBMCs, B-cell-depleted T cells, or T cells were the source of the cDNA or gDNA that made up the material.

This CDR3 comprises 16 residues. V was cut by 1 base and J by 7 bases, with 16 bases left in between. CDR1 and CDR2 (germline): SGHDN, FVKESK. Original processing notes: By means of reference gene primer amplification, nucleated cell counts were estimated. Method: immunoSEQ multiplex PCR; TCRdb's copy keeps in-frame clones and lacks some. Clone size and the V and J calls come from that table; the DNA yielded D and trimming. The table includes 200,000 or so clones, around 84% detected once. The receptor was isolated from a human donor in a cohort sampled during active COVID-19. Sequencing used peripheral blood. The gene calls are TRBV14 and TRBJ2-2; perhaps TRBD1 as D (6 bases). CDR3 DNA: TGTGCCAGCAGCCAAGGGACAGCCCAGGACATCGGGGAGCTGTTTTTT. Translated, it gives CASSQGTAQDIGELFF.